A single sample is the source of the 14 T cell receptor beta chains below, sequenced in a study of T cell responses to AZD1222 COVID-19 vaccine. The method was immunoSEQ multiplex PCR; TCRdb's version includes in-frame clones alone and lacks a portion of them. The repertoire has some 180,000 clones, around 90% of them found once; the top ten carry 3.6%. Sequencing was performed on peripheral blood, taken 28 days after the second dose of the MenACWY control vaccine. These receptors all come from an adult who received the MenACWY meningococcal vaccine as a control.

The rearrangement uses TRBV4-1 and TRBJ2-5, with a weak D call TRBD2 (5 bases). Germline CDR1 is MGHRA and CDR2 is YSYEKL. The CDR3 has 16 residues. Trimming shortened V by 0 bases and J by 2 bases, and 13 bases separated the two germline ends. The CDR3 spells CASSQDGRARQETQYF. CDR3 bases: TGCGCCAGCAGCCAAGATGGGAGAGCCAGGCAAGAGACCCAGTACTTC.

The gene calls are TRBV4-2 and TRBJ1-6; no firm D call. V shed 0 bases and J shed 7 bases, with 13 bases lying between them. Germline V lookup: CDR1 LGHNA, CDR2 YNFKEQ. This CDR3 comprises 16 residues. In DNA form, the CDR3 reads TGTGCCAGCAGCCAAGACCCCAGTCGGTCGAATTCACCCCTCCACTTT. It translates to CASSQDPSRSNSPLHF.

The V call is TRBV7-9, the J call TRBJ2-5; perhaps TRBD2 as D (6 bases). V was shortened by 2 bases and J by 5 bases, with 12 bases between the two germline ends. Germline lookup yields CDR1 SEHNR and CDR2 FQNEAQ (reference sequence). CDR3 size: 14 residues. The CDR3 DNA sequence: TGTGCCAGCAGCTTATCGGCAGGGAGGGAGACCCAGTACTTC. This encodes CASSLSAGRETQYF.

This CDR3 is CASSYNRQGEANQPQHF. The CDR3, as DNA: TGTGCCAGCAGTTATAATAGACAGGGAGAGGCAAATCAGCCCCAGCATTTT. The chain carries TRBV5-4 and TRBJ1-5; 7 bases agree with TRBD1. This CDR3 region has 17 residues. V shed 5 bases, J shed 4 bases, and the junction held 15 bases outside the gene matches. Germline V gene sequence: CDR1 SGHNT, CDR2 YYREEE (reference sequence). Together with reference TRBV5-4 and TRBJ1-5, the CDR3 gives the full variable domain: ETGVTQSPTHLIKTRGQQVTLRCSSQSGHNTVSWYQQALGQGPQFIFQYYREEENGRGNFPPRFSGLQFPNYSSELNVNALELDDSALYLCASSYNRQGEANQPQHFGDGTRLSIL.

This clone was recorded once. This sequence joins TRBV7-2 and TRBJ1-1; D is undetermined. Germline loops: CDR1 SGHTA, CDR2 FQGNSA. V shed 2 bases and J shed 4 bases, with 11 bases lying between them. The CDR3 length is 14 residues. The CDR3 is CASSLYSVGTEAFF. CDR3 DNA: TGTGCCAGCAGCTTATATAGTGTGGGCACTGAAGCTTTCTTT.

This chain connects TRBV6-5 to TRBJ2-1; D remains unclear. The V end lost 0 bases, the J end lost 4 bases, and 7 bases lay between the germline ends. This CDR3 has 14 residues. The V gene's germline CDR1 is MNHEY and CDR2 SVGAGI. The CDR3 sequence: CASSYSGRYNEQFF. CDR3 DNA: TGTGCCAGCAGTTACTCAGGGCGGTACAATGAGCAGTTCTTC.

This clone was detected once. The chain couples TRBV11-3 to TRBJ1-2, with a weak D call TRBD1 (6 bases). The CDR3 spans 13 residues. Germline lookup yields CDR1 SGHNT and CDR2 YENEEA. V was trimmed by 1 base and J by 7 bases, leaving 10 bases between them. The CDR3 nucleotides are TGTGCCAGCAGCTTAGTCTCAGGGGCTGGCTACACCTTC. Translation gives CASSLVSGAGYTF.

The CDR3 sequence is CASSLPSGRALGGELFF. The CDR3 nucleotides read TGTGCCAGCAGCCTCCCTAGCGGGAGGGCCCTCGGCGGGGAGCTGTTTTTT. J is TRBJ2-2 and V is TRBV27, with 12 bases aligning to TRBD2. V was clipped by 6 bases and J by 7 bases; unmatched bases: 12. From germline, CDR1 is MNHEY and CDR2 SMNVEV (reference sequence). The CDR3 covers 17 residues.

The chain joins TRBV19 to TRBJ2-5; 10 nucleotides match TRBD1. Unmatched junction bases numbered 5, after V lost 3 bases and J lost 4 bases. CDR1 is LNHDA, CDR2 SQIVND, per germline (reference sequence). The CDR3 contains 15 residues. The CDR3 region is CASSIDRGLAETQYF. The CDR3 bases are TGTGCCAGTAGTATCGACAGGGGGCTGGCAGAGACCCAGTACTTC.

V gene TRBV9 combines with J gene TRBJ1-5; 8 bases are a match to TRBD1. The CDR3 totals 14 residues. V lost 3 bases, J lost 7 bases, and 6 bases stayed unmatched. CDR1 and CDR2 from the germline V gene are SGDLS and YYNGEE. CDR3 DNA sequence: TGTGCCAGCAGCGCACAGGGGGGGACACAGCCCCAGCATTTT. Protein: CASSAQGGTQPQHF.

The rearrangement uses TRBV7-3 and TRBJ1-1; D is unresolved. The CDR3 covers 13 residues. Germline-derived CDR1 and CDR2 are SGHTA and FQGTGA. V lost 5 bases, J lost 2 bases, and 9 bases lay in between. Written as DNA, the CDR3 is TGTGCCAGCAGCCTAGGACGAAACACTGAAGCTTTCTTT. Residues: CASSLGRNTEAFF.

CDR3 sequence (DNA): TGTGCCAGCAGCCCCCTTGGACAGGGGTCTGGAAACACCATATATTTT. It codes for CASSPLGQGSGNTIYF. The V gene is TRBV7-2, the J gene TRBJ1-3, with TRBD1 matching 9 bases. Germline CDR1 and CDR2: SGHTA and FQGNSA. Germline trimming cut 5 bases from V and 1 base from J; bases unmatched to any gene: 6. This CDR3 is built from 16 residues.

The chain has TRBV19 and TRBJ1-2; 9 bases fit TRBD1. Per germline, CDR1 LNHDA and CDR2 SQIVND (reference sequence). This CDR3 is 14 amino acids long. Trimming took 5 bases from V and 4 from J; bases not matched to a gene: 5. The CDR3: CASSPQTGGYGYTF. Written as DNA, the CDR3 is TGTGCCAGTAGTCCCCAGACAGGGGGCTATGGCTACACCTTC.

In this sample, this clone turned up a few times. The chain carries TRBV7-9 and TRBJ1-6; D is uncertain. V was pared by 7 bases and J by 7 bases, with 17 bases between. The CDR3 extends over 15 amino acids. In germline, CDR1 is SEHNR, CDR2 FQNEAQ (reference sequence). CDR3 amino acids: CASTLSGGLNSPLHF. CDR3 bases: TGTGCCAGCACCCTATCGGGAGGTCTGAATTCACCCCTCCACTTT.